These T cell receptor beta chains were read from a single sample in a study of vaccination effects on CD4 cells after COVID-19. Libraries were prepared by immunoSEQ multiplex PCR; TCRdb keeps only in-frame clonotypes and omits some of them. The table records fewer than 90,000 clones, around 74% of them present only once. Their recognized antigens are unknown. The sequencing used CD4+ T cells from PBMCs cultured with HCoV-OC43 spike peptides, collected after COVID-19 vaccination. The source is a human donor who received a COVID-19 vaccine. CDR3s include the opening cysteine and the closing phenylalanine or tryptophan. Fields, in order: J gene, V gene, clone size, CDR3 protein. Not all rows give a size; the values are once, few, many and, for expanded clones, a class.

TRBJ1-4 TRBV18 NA CASSRDRDLNEKLFF
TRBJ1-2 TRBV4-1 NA CASSPSQGAPYYGYTF
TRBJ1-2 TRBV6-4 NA CASSDSGVTGGNRYTF
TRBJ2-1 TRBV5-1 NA CASSEFPYNEQFF
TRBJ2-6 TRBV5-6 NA CASIKTGIISGANVLTF
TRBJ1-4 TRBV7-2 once CASSLGPNEKLFF
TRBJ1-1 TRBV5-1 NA CASSLGQGRGITEAFF
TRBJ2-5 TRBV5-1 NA CASSLGVLRGPETQYF
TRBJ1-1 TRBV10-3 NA CAIRGDGPQNTEAFF
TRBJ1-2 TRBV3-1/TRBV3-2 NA CASSQEGGLYGYTF
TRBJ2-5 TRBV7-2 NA CASSLSRAQETQYF
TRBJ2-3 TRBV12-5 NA CASGLVPGDISQYF
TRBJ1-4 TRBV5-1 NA CASSAGPGTTNEKLFF
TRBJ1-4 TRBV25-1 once CASSVNRGSFEKLFF